This is a list of T cell receptor beta chains from one sample in a study of response to subunit inactivated influenza vaccine. TCRdb reprocessed the RT-PCR reads with MiXCR, giving one entry per CDR3 protein. This table holds about 530,000 distinct CDR3 sequences, 10% to 15% found once. This specimen consisted of PBMCs from blood, obtained about 40 days after vaccination. These receptors were taken from a man aged 45-65 years who received an inactivated influenza vaccine. CDR3s include the opening cysteine and the closing phenylalanine or tryptophan. D genes are given only for firm matches. Expanded clones get a size class; other rows say once, few or many, or leave the size out.

.,TRBJ2-7,TRBV29-1,many,TGCAGCGTAGAGGGGTGGGGAAGCTCCTACGAGCAGTACTTC,CSVEGWGSSYEQYF
.,TRBJ1-3,TRBV12-3/TRBV12-4,few,TGTGCCACCCAAGGAGGAGGGATATTGGATGGAAACACCATATATTTT,CATQGGGILDGNTIYF
.,TRBJ2-1,TRBV29-1,few,TGCAGCGTTGAACTAACGGTAACCTACAATGAGCAGTTCTTC,CSVELTVTYNEQFF
TRBD2,TRBJ2-5,TRBV7-2,few,TGTGCCAGCAGCTCGGTAGCGGGATGGGAGACCCAGTACTTC,CASSSVAGWETQYF
.,TRBJ2-1,TRBV18,few,TGTGCCAGCCGCCAGGACGGTAATGAGCAGTTCTTC,CASRQDGNEQFF
.,TRBJ2-5,TRBV24-1,few,TGTGCCACCAGTGACGGGACACCCTCTGGCGACCAGTACTTC,CATSDGTPSGDQYF
.,TRBJ2-1,TRBV6-2/TRBV6-3,few,TGTGCCAGCAGTTACGTGGGAGTCGATGAGCAGTTCTTC,CASSYVGVDEQFF
TRBD2,TRBJ2-1,TRBV28,many,TGTGCCAGCAGTTTAGTTTCCTTAGCGGGGGGGGTGAGTGAGGATGAGCAGTTCTTC,CASSLVSLAGGVSEDEQFF
.,TRBJ2-7,TRBV4-2,few,TGTGCCAGCAGCCAAGGACGCGCATACCCCAACGAGCAGTACTTC,CASSQGRAYPNEQYF
TRBD2,TRBJ2-7,TRBV29-1,many,TGCAGCGTTGCTGCGGGAGAGACCTACGAGCAGTACTTC,CSVAAGETYEQYF
TRBD1,TRBJ1-1,TRBV6-1,few,TGTGCCAGCAGTCCCCAGGGGGTGGTCACTGAAGCTTTCTTT,CASSPQGVVTEAFF
.,TRBJ2-3,TRBV2,.,TGTGCCAGCAGCGCATCACTTACTAGCCTTCTCCGCACAGATACGCAGTATTTT,CASSASLTSLLRTDTQYF
.,TRBJ2-5,TRBV20-1,few,TGCAGTGCTAGAAGGACCGAAGAGACCCAGTACTTC,CSARRTEETQYF
.,TRBJ1-4,TRBV12-3/TRBV12-4,.,TGTGCCAGCATGGGATTGGTGAGGACAACTAATGAAAAACTGTTTTTT,CASMGLVRTTNEKLFF
TRBD1,TRBJ2-1,TRBV24-1,.,TGTGCCACCAGTGATAGTAAGACAGGGTATCTCCATGAGCAGTTCTTC,CATSDSKTGYLHEQFF
TRBD1,TRBJ2-1,TRBV30,.,TGTGCCTGGAGTACCGGGACAGGGGGCGGGAATGAGCAGTTCTTC,CAWSTGTGGGNEQFF
.,TRBJ2-7,TRBV7-9,few,TGTGCCAGCAGCTCGGCCCGTAGTGAGCAGTACTTC,CASSSARSEQYF
.,TRBJ1-4,TRBV25-1,.,TGTGCCAGCAGTGACCGAGGGACACCGAATGAAAAACTGTTTTTT,CASSDRGTPNEKLFF
TRBD2,TRBJ2-7,TRBV2,.,TGTGCCAGCAGTGAAGTTCACATAGTCGCAGGGAGGGAGGAGCAGTACTTC,CASSEVHIVAGREEQYF
.,TRBJ2-2,TRBV3-1,few,TGTGCCAGCAGCCCCGTTTACACAACCGGGGAGCTGTTTTTT,CASSPVYTTGELFF
.,TRBJ2-3,TRBV5-1,.,TGCGCCAGCAGCACTGGGGGGTCTAGCACAGATACGCAGTATTTT,CASSTGGSSTDTQYF
TRBD2,TRBJ2-1,TRBV6-5,few,TGTGCCAGCAGTTACTATAGCGGGGGGGCCCATGAGCAGTTCTTC,CASSYYSGGAHEQFF
.,TRBJ1-3,TRBV25-1,.,TGTGCCAGCAGTTCGTCCAGCTACTCTGGAAACACCATATATTTT,CASSSSSYSGNTIYF
TRBD1,TRBJ2-2,TRBV27,.,TGTGCCAGCAGTTTAAAGGGGACAGGGAGAGGCGGGGAGCTGTTTTTT,CASSLKGTGRGGELFF
.,TRBJ1-5,TRBV11-2,.,TGTGCCAGCAGCTTAGAATCTAGTAGCAATCAGCCCCAGCATTTT,CASSLESSSNQPQHF
.,TRBJ1-5,TRBV12-3/TRBV12-4,many,TGTGCCAGCTCGAGAGCCGTTGGGAATCAGCCCCAGCATTTT,CASSRAVGNQPQHF
.,TRBJ2-7,TRBV7-2,.,TGTGCCAGCAGCTTAGGAAATAGCCTGTTCTCCTACGAGCAGTACTTC,CASSLGNSLFSYEQYF